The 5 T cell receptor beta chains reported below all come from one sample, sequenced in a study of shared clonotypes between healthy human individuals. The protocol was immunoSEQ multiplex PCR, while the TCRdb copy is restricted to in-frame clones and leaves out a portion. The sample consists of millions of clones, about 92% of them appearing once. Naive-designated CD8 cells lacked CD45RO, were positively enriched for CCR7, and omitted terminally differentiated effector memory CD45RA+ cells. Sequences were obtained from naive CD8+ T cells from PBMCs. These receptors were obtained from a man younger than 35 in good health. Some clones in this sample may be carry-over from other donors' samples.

CDR3 protein: CASSYLPGSYEQYF. As DNA, the CDR3 is TGTGCCAGCAGTTATTTGCCAGGCTCCTACGAGCAGTACTTC. The chain couples TRBV6-5 to TRBJ2-7; D unresolved. CDR3 length: 14 amino acids. Germline V lookup: CDR1 MNHEY, CDR2 SVGAGI. Trimming stripped 3 bases from V and 0 bases from J, with 9 bases between.

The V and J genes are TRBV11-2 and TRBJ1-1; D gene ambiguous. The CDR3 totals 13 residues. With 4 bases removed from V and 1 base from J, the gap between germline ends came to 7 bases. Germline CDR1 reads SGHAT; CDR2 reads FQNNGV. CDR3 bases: TGTGCCAGCAGCTATACAGCGAACACTGAAGCTTTCTTT. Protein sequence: CASSYTANTEAFF.

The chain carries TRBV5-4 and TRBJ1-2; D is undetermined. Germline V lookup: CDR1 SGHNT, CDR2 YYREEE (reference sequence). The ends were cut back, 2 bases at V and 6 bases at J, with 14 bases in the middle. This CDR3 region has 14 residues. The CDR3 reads CASSFGEHGNGYTF. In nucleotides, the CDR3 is TGTGCCAGCAGCTTCGGAGAACACGGGAATGGCTACACCTTC.

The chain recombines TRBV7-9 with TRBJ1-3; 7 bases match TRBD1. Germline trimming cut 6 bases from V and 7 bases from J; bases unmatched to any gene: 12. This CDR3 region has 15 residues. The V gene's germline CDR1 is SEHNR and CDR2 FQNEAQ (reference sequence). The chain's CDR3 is CASRDSTGISNTIYF. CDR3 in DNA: TGTGCCAGCAGGGATTCGACAGGGATCTCGAACACCATATATTTT.

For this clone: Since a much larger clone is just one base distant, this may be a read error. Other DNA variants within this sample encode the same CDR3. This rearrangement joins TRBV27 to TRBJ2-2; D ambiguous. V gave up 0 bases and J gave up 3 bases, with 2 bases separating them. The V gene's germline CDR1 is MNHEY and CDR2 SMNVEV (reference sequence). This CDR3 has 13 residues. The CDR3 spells CASSLSDTGELFF. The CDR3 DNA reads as TGTGCCAGCAGTTTATCGGACACCGGGGAGCTGTTTTTT.